Presented here are 3 T cell receptor beta chains from one specimen sequenced in a study of blood T cell repertoires in COVID-19. Assay: immunoSEQ multiplex PCR; the TCRdb copy retains only in-frame clones and omits some. The table shows about 190,000 clones, with roughly four fifths occurring only once. Sequencing input: peripheral blood. The source is a woman between 40 and 50 years old with acute or convalescent COVID-19.

This clone was detected once. The chain employs TRBV28 and TRBJ2-2, with TRBD2 matching 11 bases. The CDR3 is 17 residues long. V lost 6 bases, J lost 2 bases, and 8 bases stayed unmatched. Germline V CDR1 and CDR2: MDHEN, SYDVKM. In DNA, the CDR3 is TGTGCCAGCAGCTCACTAGCGGGAGCTACCAACACCGGGGAGCTGTTTTTT. Translating it yields CASSSLAGATNTGELFF.

In DNA, the CDR3 is TGTGCCAGCAGCTTAGGTCCGCCCCTCCACTTT. It specifies CASSLGPPLHF. V gene TRBV11-2 combines with J gene TRBJ1-6; D not certain. Looked up from germline, CDR1 is SGHAT and CDR2 is FQNNGV. The CDR3 runs 11 residues. V dropped 1 base and J dropped 13 bases, with 5 bases sitting between them.

This clone has only a few counts. Mismatch with germline at one junction end may stem from a read error. V is TRBV27 and J is TRBJ1-1; 7 bases align to TRBD1. The CDR3 extends over 14 amino acids. Germline CDR1 is MNHEY and CDR2 is SMNVEV (reference sequence). CDR3 sequence reads: CASGLTTGRTEAFF. DNA for the CDR3: TGTGCCAGCGGTTTAACGACAGGGAGAACTGAAGCTTTCTTT.